These 13 T cell receptor beta chains originate from one sample sequenced in a study of beta chain features in type 1 diabetes. The entirety of the isolated RNA underwent reverse transcription, so expressed TCRB transcripts were sequenced. The data were produced by immunoSEQ multiplex PCR, yet TCRdb's version contains in-frame clones alone and is incomplete. The sample comprises 900,000 or so clones, 15% to 20% of which are singletons, and 0.02% to 0.025% rests with the top ten. The sample comprised naive CD4+ T cells from blood. The receptor set was obtained from a woman aged 18-29 years in good health.

In this sample, this clone turned up a few times. The chain links TRBV18 to TRBJ2-7, with TRBD2 identical over 12 bases. The CDR3 contains 20 residues. Losses at the gene ends were 3 bases for V and 0 bases for J; bases not matched to a gene: 15. The V gene's germline CDR1 is KGHSH and CDR2 LQKENI. CDR3 sequence (DNA): TGTGCCAGCTCACCGACTCCCGGTAGACTAGCGGGAGCGAGCTCCTACGAGCAGTACTTC. Translated, it gives CASSPTPGRLAGASSYEQYF. Full variable domain (rest looked up from reference TRBV18 and TRBJ2-7): NAGVMQNPRHLVRRRGQEARLRCSPMKGHSHVYWYRQLPEEGLKFMVYLQKENIIDESGMPKERFSAEFPKEGPSILRIQQVVRGDSAAYFCASSPTPGRLAGASSYEQYFGPGTRLTVT.

This clone was recorded a few times. This chain connects TRBV29-1 to TRBJ2-5, with 14 bases lining up with TRBD2. Germline CDR1 reads SQVTM; CDR2 reads ANQGSEA. The CDR3 length is 15 residues. V was pared by 5 bases and J by 2 bases, with 4 bases of the junction left unmatched. For the CDR3, the DNA is TGCAGCGTTTCCGGGACTAGCGGGAGTCAAGAGACCCAGTACTTC. It translates to CSVSGTSGSQETQYF.

This clone was detected only a few times. The chain employs TRBV6-6 and TRBJ1-2; TRBD1 might be the D (5 bases). V lost 5 bases and J lost 7, with 20 bases in between. The germline V gene has CDR1 MNHNY and CDR2 SVGAGI (reference sequence). This CDR3 is built from 15 residues. The CDR3 bases are TGTGCCAGCAGTCAACAAACCGGGACTCGCTTTGGCTACACCTTC. Its protein is CASSQQTGTRFGYTF.

The rearrangement links TRBV28 to TRBJ2-3; D is unresolved. CDR3 length equals 15 residues. Trimming took 2 bases from V and 1 from J, leaving 10 bases between them. Germline values: CDR1 MDHEN, CDR2 SYDVKM. CDR3 DNA sequence: TGTGCCAGCAGTTTACTTTCCCCAGGCACAGATACGCAGTATTTT. This codes for CASSLLSPGTDTQYF.

V usage is TRBV19 and J usage is TRBJ1-5, with D hard to call. The length of the CDR3 is 14 residues. In germline, CDR1 is LNHDA, CDR2 SQIVND (reference sequence). Trimming cost V 7 bases and J 5 bases, with 15 bases left between them. CDR3 nucleotide sequence: TGTGCCAGTAACCCGGAGGGCCGGTATCAGCCCCAGCATTTT. Its protein product is CASNPEGRYQPQHF.

V gene TRBV5-6 combines with J gene TRBJ2-7; D is possibly TRBD2 (6 bases). Trimming shortened V by 0 bases and J by 0 bases, and 10 bases separated the two germline ends. Germline CDR1 SGHDT, CDR2 YYEEEE. This CDR3 has 15 amino acids. The CDR3 spells CASSLAAGPSYEQYF. The CDR3 region has the DNA TGTGCCAGCAGCTTGGCCGCGGGGCCCTCCTACGAGCAGTACTTC.

Here the CDR3 DNA reads TGTGCCAGCAGATACTATCCAGGGGCTGAAGCTTTCTTT. It is translated as CASRYYPGAEAFF. The V gene is TRBV28, the J gene TRBJ1-1; TRBD1 is a possible D gene (6 bases). Trimming shortened V by 6 bases and J by 6 bases, and 14 bases separated the two germline ends. Germline assignment: CDR1 MDHEN and CDR2 SYDVKM. The CDR3 has 13 amino acids.

The V gene is TRBV19, the J gene TRBJ2-7; D is unresolved. The CDR3 runs 13 residues. Per the germline V gene, CDR1 is LNHDA and CDR2 is SQIVND (reference sequence). V was cut by 1 base and J by 11 bases, with 15 bases left in between. CDR3 residues: CASSIGPRAPKYF. Here the CDR3 DNA reads TGTGCCAGTAGTATAGGCCCGCGAGCCCCGAAGTACTTC.

A few counts support this clone. CDR3: CASSSTDRGYEQYF. In DNA, the CDR3 is TGTGCCAGCAGCTCTACTGACAGGGGATACGAGCAGTACTTC. The chain carries TRBV28 and TRBJ2-7, with 8 bases that match TRBD1. The CDR3 runs to 14 residues. V shed 6 bases, J shed 4 bases, and the junction held 8 bases outside the gene matches. CDR1 is MDHEN and CDR2 is SYDVKM in the germline V gene.

The chain couples TRBV6-5 to TRBJ1-1; D is possibly TRBD1 (5 bases). Germline lookup yields CDR1 MNHEY and CDR2 SVGAGI. Deletions cut 3 bases from V and 10 bases from J, with 15 bases between. The CDR3 loop spans 13 amino acids. CDR3 amino acids: CASSYGDRVGAFF. In DNA form, the CDR3 reads TGTGCCAGCAGTTATGGGGACCGGGTAGGAGCTTTCTTT.

This clone was detected a few times. This chain connects TRBV7-2 to TRBJ2-5; D call uncertain. Trimming pared 2 bases from V and 0 bases from J, leaving 7 bases between. Per germline, CDR1 SGHTA and CDR2 FQGNSA. The CDR3 is made up of 14 amino acids. The CDR3 DNA is TGTGCCAGCAGCTTATCTTCGTACCAAGAGACCCAGTACTTC. It codes for CASSLSSYQETQYF.

This sequence joins TRBV7-9 and TRBJ1-2; 8 nucleotides align to TRBD1. The CDR3 is 15 amino acids. CDR1 SEHNR and CDR2 FQNEAQ come from the germline V gene (reference sequence). V lost 0 bases, J lost 7 bases, and 7 bases stayed unmatched. The CDR3 here is CASSLAARQGSGYTF. In DNA form, the CDR3 reads TGTGCCAGCAGCTTAGCCGCGAGACAGGGGAGTGGCTACACCTTC.

This clone has just a few counts. The CDR3 coding sequence is TGCAGTGCAGAAAAAGTCCCGCGGCAGTTCTTC. Translation gives CSAEKVPRQFF. The J gene is TRBJ2-1, the V gene TRBV20-1, with D unclear. Between the trimmed V and J ends, which lost 6 bases and 12 bases, there was a span of 15 bases. CDR1 is DFQATT and CDR2 is SNEGSKA in the germline V gene (reference sequence). The CDR3 extends over 11 amino acids.